This T cell receptor beta chain appears in the sequencing data of a study of cytomegalovirus exposure and HLA in healthy donors. Whole-study results and caveats: According to the study, 160 or so TCR beta chains were cytomegalovirus-associated. Most of the TCR beta V segments (in an earlier analysis) were productive either about 87% or about 30% of the time. The study carried out a later analysis of TCR beta sequences. It associated 15,000 to 20,000 of them with specific HLA alleles at a false discovery rate of 0.05.

Primers for the PCR totalled 60 Vbeta and 13 Jbeta. Libraries were prepared by immunoSEQ multiplex PCR; TCRdb keeps only in-frame clonotypes and omits some of them. This sample yields approximately 150,000 clones, of which about three quarters are seen a single time; about 2.4% belongs to the top ten. V was pared by 5 bases and J by 4 bases, with 10 bases between. The CDR3 covers 13 residues. Germline lookup yields CDR1 LNHDA and CDR2 SQIVND (reference sequence). Turning to this clone: Its target is unknown.

The chain combines TRBV19 with TRBJ2-3; D not resolved. Sequenced sample: PBMCs. This clonotype was obtained from a woman in her thirties or forties in good health and CMV-seropositive. The CDR3 bases are TGTGCCAGTAGTCCTCGTGTCCCAGATACGCAGTATTTT. Its translation: CASSPRVPDTQYF.